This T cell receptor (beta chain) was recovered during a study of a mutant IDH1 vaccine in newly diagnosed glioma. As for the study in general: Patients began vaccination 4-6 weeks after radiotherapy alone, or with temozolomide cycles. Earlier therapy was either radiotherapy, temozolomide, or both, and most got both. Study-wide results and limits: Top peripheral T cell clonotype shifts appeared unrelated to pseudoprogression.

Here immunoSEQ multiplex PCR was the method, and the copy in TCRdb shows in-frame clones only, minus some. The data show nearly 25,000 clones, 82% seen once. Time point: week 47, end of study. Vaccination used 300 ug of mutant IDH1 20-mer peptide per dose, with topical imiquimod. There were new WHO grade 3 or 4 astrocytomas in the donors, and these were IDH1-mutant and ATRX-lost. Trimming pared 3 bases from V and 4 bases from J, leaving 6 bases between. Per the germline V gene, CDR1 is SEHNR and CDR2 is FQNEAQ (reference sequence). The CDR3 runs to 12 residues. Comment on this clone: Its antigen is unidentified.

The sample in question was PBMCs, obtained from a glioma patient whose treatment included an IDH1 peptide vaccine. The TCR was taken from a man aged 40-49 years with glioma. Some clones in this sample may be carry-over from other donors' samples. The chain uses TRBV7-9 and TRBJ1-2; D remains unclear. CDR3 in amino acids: CASSFYGYGYTF. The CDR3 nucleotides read TGTGCCAGCAGCTTTTACGGCTATGGCTACACCTTC.